The T cell receptor (beta chain) under discussion was sequenced for a study of T cell repertoires in cytomegalovirus infection. About the research overall: As its CMV epitopes, the study selected recently identified HLA-C-restricted and well-studied HLA-B-restricted targets.

Turning to this clonotype: The antigen is not known.

Per germline, CDR1 SEHNR and CDR2 FQNEAQ (reference sequence). Trimming removed 4 bases at V and 6 bases at J, with 19 bases between. CDR3 size: 16 residues. The study, taken as a whole, reports: Cumulative frequency of public TCR beta families picked out carriers of CMV plus the relevant HLA.

TCRdb analysed the reads with MiXCR anew, one entry per CDR3 protein. The sample contains some 220,000 distinct CDR3 sequences, 30% to 45% of which appear only once. The rearrangement joins TRBV7-9 to TRBJ2-1; maybe TRBD2 (5 bases). The clonotype originates from a human donor in good health (CMV status not recorded). Some clones in this sample may be carry-over from other donors' samples. The material sequenced was CD8+ T cells from cultured PBMCs, taken from culture after CMV antigen stimulation. The CDR3 DNA reads as TGTGCCAGCAGCTCGGCAGCCCGGGATCCGTCCAATGAGCAGTTCTTC. It is translated as CASSSAARDPSNEQFF.